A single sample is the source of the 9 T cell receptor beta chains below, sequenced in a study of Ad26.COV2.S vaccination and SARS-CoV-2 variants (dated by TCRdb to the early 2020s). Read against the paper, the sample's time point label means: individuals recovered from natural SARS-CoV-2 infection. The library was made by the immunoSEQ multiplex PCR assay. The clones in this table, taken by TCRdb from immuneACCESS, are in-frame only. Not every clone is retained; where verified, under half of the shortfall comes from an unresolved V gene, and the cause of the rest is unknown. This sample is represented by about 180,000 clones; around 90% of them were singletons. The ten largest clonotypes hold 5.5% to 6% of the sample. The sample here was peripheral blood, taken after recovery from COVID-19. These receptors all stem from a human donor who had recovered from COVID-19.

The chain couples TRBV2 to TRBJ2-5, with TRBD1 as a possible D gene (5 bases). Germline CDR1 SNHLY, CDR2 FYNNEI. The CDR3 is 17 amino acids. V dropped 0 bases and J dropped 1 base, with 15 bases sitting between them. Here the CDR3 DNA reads TGTGCCAGCAGTGAAGCGCTTCCTGGGGCAGTCCAAGAGACCCAGTACTTC. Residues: CASSEALPGAVQETQYF.

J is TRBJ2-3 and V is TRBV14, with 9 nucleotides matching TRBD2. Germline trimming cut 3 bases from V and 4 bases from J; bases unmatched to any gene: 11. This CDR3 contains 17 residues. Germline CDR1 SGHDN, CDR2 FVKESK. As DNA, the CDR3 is TGTGCCAGCAGCCATTCGCAGCGGGAGGCCGGCTCAGATACGCAGTATTTT. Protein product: CASSHSQREAGSDTQYF.

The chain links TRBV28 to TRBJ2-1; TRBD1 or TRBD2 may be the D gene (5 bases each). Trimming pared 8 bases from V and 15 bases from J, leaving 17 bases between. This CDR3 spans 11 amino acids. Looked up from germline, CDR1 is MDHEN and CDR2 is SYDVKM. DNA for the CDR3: TGTGCCAGCCCCGGGGCCTTAGGACTGTTCTTC. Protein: CASPGALGLFF.

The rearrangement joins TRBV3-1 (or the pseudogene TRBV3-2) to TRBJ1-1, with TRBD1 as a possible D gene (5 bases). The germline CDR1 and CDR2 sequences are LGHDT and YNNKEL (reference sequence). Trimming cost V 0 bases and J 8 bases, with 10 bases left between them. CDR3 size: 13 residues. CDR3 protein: CASSQDLKGEAFF. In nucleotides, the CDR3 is TGTGCCAGCAGCCAAGATTTGAAGGGGGAAGCTTTCTTT.

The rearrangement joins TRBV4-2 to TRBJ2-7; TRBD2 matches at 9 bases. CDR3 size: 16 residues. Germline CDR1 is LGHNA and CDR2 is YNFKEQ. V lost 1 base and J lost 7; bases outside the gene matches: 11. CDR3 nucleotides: TGTGCCAGCAGCCAAGTGTCGAGCGGGAGGCCTAGAGAGCAGTACTTC. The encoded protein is CASSQVSSGRPREQYF.

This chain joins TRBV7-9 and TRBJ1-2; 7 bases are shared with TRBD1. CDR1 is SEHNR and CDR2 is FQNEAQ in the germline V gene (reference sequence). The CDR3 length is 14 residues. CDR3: CTLLKGAGNYGYTF. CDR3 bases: TGTACCCTACTGAAGGGGGCAGGCAACTATGGCTACACCTTC.

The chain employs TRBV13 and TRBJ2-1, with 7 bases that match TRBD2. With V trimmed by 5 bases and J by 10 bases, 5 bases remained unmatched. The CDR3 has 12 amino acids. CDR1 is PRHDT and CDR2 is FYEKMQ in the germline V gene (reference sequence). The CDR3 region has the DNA TGTGCCAGCAGCCGGGACGGGGGGGAGCAGTTCTTC. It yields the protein CASSRDGGEQFF.

The CDR3 spells CASTLEGGTRVTGELFF. The CDR3 coding sequence is TGTGCCAGCACCCTGGAGGGCGGGACGCGAGTCACCGGGGAGCTGTTTTTT. This sequence joins TRBV7-2 and TRBJ2-2; D is perhaps TRBD2 (6 bases). Germline CDR1 SGHTA, CDR2 FQGNSA. V was trimmed by 7 bases and J by 4 bases, leaving 22 bases between them. The CDR3 is 17 residues long.

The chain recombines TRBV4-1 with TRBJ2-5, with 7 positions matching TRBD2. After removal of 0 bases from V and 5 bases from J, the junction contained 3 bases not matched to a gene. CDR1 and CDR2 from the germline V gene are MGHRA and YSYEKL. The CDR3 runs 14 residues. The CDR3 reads CASSQEGEGETQYF. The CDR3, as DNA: TGCGCCAGCAGCCAAGAGGGGGAGGGGGAGACCCAGTACTTC.